The next 25 T cell receptor beta chains were all read from a single sample in a study of persistence of HIV-infected CD4 T cells. These TCRs' antigens remain unknown. Cells were stimulated with overlapping HIV-1 Gag 15-mer peptides. Sorting selected CD4+ T cells upregulating both CD40 ligand and CD69. Sequencing used immunoSEQ version 4 in survey mode. The repertoire was sequenced with immunoSEQ multiplex PCR; TCRdb's copy has only in-frame clones and lacks some. The sample holds tens of thousands of clones, approximately 79% seen once. This specimen was CD4+ T cells sorted from PBMCs after approximately 18-hour stimulation, taken from a patient who received antiretroviral therapy. The receptors were gathered from an adult man with HIV who was CMV-seropositive.

The chain combines TRBV6-4 with TRBJ2-2; D not certain. Per the germline V gene, CDR1 is MRHNA and CDR2 is SNTAGT. This CDR3 is 15 amino acids long. With 2 bases removed from V and 8 bases from J, the gap between germline ends came to 15 bases. The CDR3, as DNA: TGTGCCAGCAGTGACCTAGGACGGAACCCTGGGGAGCTGTTTTTT. As protein: CASSDLGRNPGELFF.

The chain joins TRBV2 to TRBJ1-2; no reliable D call. Germline assignment: CDR1 SNHLY and CDR2 FYNNEI. CDR3 length: 14 amino acids. V lost 5 bases and J lost 3, with 13 bases in between. CDR3 sequence reads: CASSTDQMDYGYTF. DNA of the CDR3: TGTGCCAGCAGTACAGACCAAATGGACTATGGCTACACCTTC.

This sequence joins TRBV9 and TRBJ1-3; TRBD1 agrees at 10 bases. Germline V lookup: CDR1 SGDLS, CDR2 YYNGEE. With V trimmed by 2 bases and J by 4 bases, 12 bases remained unmatched. The CDR3 has 18 residues. CDR3 DNA: TGTGCCAGCAGCGTCGGCCCGGGACAGGGGCCTGGAGGAAACACCATATATTTT. Translating gives CASSVGPGQGPGGNTIYF.

The chain couples TRBV19 to TRBJ2-3, with D hard to call. CDR1 and CDR2 (germline): LNHDA, SQIVND (reference sequence). The CDR3 spans 15 residues. Trimming shortened V by 5 bases and J by 6 bases, and 18 bases separated the two germline ends. The CDR3 loop reads CASSSQSRVADTQYF. CDR3 DNA sequence: TGTGCCAGTAGTTCCCAGTCTAGGGTTGCGGATACGCAGTATTTT.

V usage is TRBV2 and J usage is TRBJ1-2; TRBD1 aligns across 8 bases. In germline, CDR1 is SNHLY, CDR2 FYNNEI. V gave up 3 bases and J gave up 7 bases; unmatched junction bases: 4. This CDR3 is 13 amino acids long. The CDR3 loop reads CASSDSGGRGYTF. DNA of the CDR3: TGTGCCAGCAGTGACTCAGGGGGCCGTGGCTACACCTTC.

In nucleotides, the CDR3 is TGTGCCACCAGCAGAGACGCGGTAGGAGAAGATAACGGACTAACTAGCACAGATACGCAGTATTTT. It specifies CATSRDAVGEDNGLTSTDTQYF. The V gene is TRBV15, the J gene TRBJ2-3; tentative D call: TRBD2 (6 bases). CDR3 size: 22 residues. CDR1 and CDR2 from the germline V gene are LNHNV and YYDKDF (reference sequence). With 0 bases removed from V and 0 bases from J, the gap between germline ends came to 28 bases.

The V and J genes are TRBV18 and TRBJ1-1; tentatively, D is TRBD1 (6 bases). The CDR3 sequence is 15 residues long. Per the germline V gene, CDR1 is KGHSH and CDR2 is LQKENI. V was trimmed by 4 bases and J by 1 base, leaving 13 bases between them. The CDR3 DNA sequence: TGTGCCAGCTCACGAGACCCGACAGGGAACACTGAAGCTTTCTTT. Translated, it gives CASSRDPTGNTEAFF.

The CDR3, as DNA: TGTGCCAGCAGGGCTTCATTTGGGGGAGAGACCCAGTACTTC. Amino acid sequence: CASRASFGGETQYF. The chain couples TRBV7-8 to TRBJ2-5; tentatively, D is TRBD1 or TRBD2 (5 bases each). Trimming shortened V by 6 bases and J by 4 bases, and 15 bases separated the two germline ends. The CDR3 is 14 residues long. Germline CDR1 SGHVS, CDR2 FQNEAQ. Complete variable domain (other parts from reference TRBV7-8 and TRBJ2-5): GAGVSQSPRYKVAKRGQDVALRCDPISGHVSLFWYQQALGQGPEFLTYFQNEAQLDKSGLPSDRFFAERPEGSVSTLKIQRTQQEDSAVYLCASRASFGGETQYFGPGTRLLVL.

The table lists this clone with a few counts. The chain has TRBV7-2 and TRBJ2-2, with a tentative D call TRBD1 (7 bases). The V gene lost 5 bases and the J gene lost 6 bases, with 16 bases spanning the gap. CDR1 SGHTA and CDR2 FQGNSA come from the germline V gene. The CDR3 has 15 amino acids. The CDR3, as DNA: TGTGCCAGCAGCCAAGCCAGGGGGGATCCCGGGGAGCTGTTTTTT. Its protein product is CASSQARGDPGELFF.

V gene TRBV6-6 combines with J gene TRBJ2-2; D not certain. Trimming took off 2 bases at V and 10 bases at J, with 5 bases between the two ends. The CDR3 sequence is 11 residues long. CDR1 and CDR2 from the germline V gene are MNHNY and SVGAGI (reference sequence). CDR3 loop: CASSYTKELFF. The CDR3 nucleotides are TGTGCCAGCAGTTACACCAAGGAGCTGTTTTTT.

The chain couples TRBV28 to TRBJ2-7, with unresolved D. The CDR3 contains 14 residues. CDR1 is MDHEN and CDR2 is SYDVKM in the germline V gene. The V end lost 4 bases, the J end lost 3 bases, and 13 bases lay between the germline ends. CDR3 in DNA: TGTGCCAGCAGTTCGGGTTCGATTAACTACGAGCAGTACTTC. This sequence encodes CASSSGSINYEQYF.

The rearrangement links TRBV21-1 to TRBJ1-6. TRBV21-1 is flagged as a pseudogene. The CDR3 has 13 amino acids. Here the CDR3 DNA reads TGTGCCAGCCCTTCTTCGCTTAATTCACCCCTCCACTTT. Amino acid sequence: CASPSSLNSPLHF.

This clone came up a few times. Mismatch with germline at one junction end may stem from a read error. The rearrangement uses TRBV5-1 and TRBJ1-2, with D tentatively TRBD1 (6 bases). There are 13 residues in the CDR3. CDR1 SGHRS and CDR2 YFSETQ come from the germline V gene. The CDR3 DNA reads as TGCGCCAGCAGCTTTAAGACAGGCACTATAACCTCGTTC. Its translation is CASSFKTGTITSF.

V and J are TRBV27 and TRBJ2-6, with 8 bases lining up with TRBD2. Looked up from germline, CDR1 is MNHEY and CDR2 is SMNVEV (reference sequence). The CDR3 extends over 18 amino acids. J lost 0 bases, V lost 5 bases, and 9 bases had no gene match. The CDR3 reads CASSGLAGLISGANVLTF. In nucleotides, the CDR3 is TGTGCCAGCAGTGGTTTAGCGGGGTTAATCTCTGGGGCCAACGTCCTGACTTTC.

The rearrangement joins TRBV5-4 to TRBJ2-7; 7 nucleotides match TRBD1. Germline V gives CDR1 SGHNT, CDR2 YYREEE (reference sequence). Trimming at V came to 0 bases and at J to 0 bases, leaving 3 bases not matched to a gene. The CDR3 sequence is 15 residues long. In DNA, the CDR3 is TGTGCCAGCAGCTTGGGGGACAGAAACTCCTACGAGCAGTACTTC. Protein product: CASSLGDRNSYEQYF. The entire variable domain, with the rest obtained from reference TRBV5-4 and TRBJ2-7, is as follows: ETGVTQSPTHLIKTRGQQVTLRCSSQSGHNTVSWYQQALGQGPQFIFQYYREEENGRGNFPPRFSGLQFPNYSSELNVNALELDDSALYLCASSLGDRNSYEQYFGPGTRLTVT.

This rearrangement joins TRBV30 to TRBJ1-3; D is possibly TRBD1 (5 bases). Trimming took off 3 bases at V and 4 bases at J, with 19 bases between the two ends. Germline loops: CDR1 GTSNPN, CDR2 SVGIG (reference sequence). There are 16 residues in the CDR3. CDR3 region: CAWSRGGARRGNTIYF. For the CDR3, the DNA is TGTGCCTGGAGCCGGGGAGGGGCCCGCCGGGGAAACACCATATATTTT.

The rearrangement joins TRBV11-1 to TRBJ1-4; D is unresolved. Germline V gives CDR1 SGHAT, CDR2 FQDESV (reference sequence). The ends were cut back, 4 bases at V and 0 bases at J, with 9 bases in the middle. CDR3 length: 15 amino acids. The CDR3 is CASSSSGATNEKLFF. The CDR3 DNA follows: TGTGCCAGCAGCTCCTCAGGAGCAACTAATGAAAAACTGTTTTTT.

CDR3 amino acids: CASTPLAISYNEQFF. The CDR3 DNA reads as TGTGCCAGCACCCCCCTGGCAATATCCTACAATGAGCAGTTCTTC. The rearrangement joins TRBV27 to TRBJ2-1; D not certain. Germline loops: CDR1 MNHEY, CDR2 SMNVEV (reference sequence). Trimming cost V 7 bases and J 1 base, with 14 bases left between them. The CDR3 length is 15 residues.

CDR3 loop: CASSGGFGGASYEQYF. CDR3 DNA sequence: TGCGCCAGCAGTGGGGGTTTTGGTGGGGCGTCCTACGAGCAGTACTTC. This chain connects TRBV10-1 to TRBJ2-7; a weak D match, TRBD1 (5 bases). Trimming shortened V by 4 bases and J by 1 base, and 17 bases separated the two germline ends. This CDR3 has 16 residues. Germline CDR1 WNHNN, CDR2 SYGVQD (reference sequence).

This chain joins TRBV18 and TRBJ2-7; D unresolved. V lost 2 bases and J 4 bases, leaving 12 bases between the germline ends. The length of the CDR3 is 14 residues. Germline V CDR1 and CDR2: KGHSH, LQKENI. CDR3 amino acids: CASSPTSTPYEQYF. The CDR3 coding sequence is TGTGCCAGCTCACCAACCTCGACCCCATACGAGCAGTACTTC.

This rearrangement joins TRBV18 to TRBJ2-3; 9 positions match TRBD2. The V gene's germline CDR1 is KGHSH and CDR2 LQKENI. V gave up 3 bases and J gave up 1 base; unmatched junction bases: 8. The CDR3 contains 17 residues. Here the CDR3 DNA reads TGTGCCAGCTCACCTCCCCCCGGGACTAGCCGCACAGATACGCAGTATTTT. As protein: CASSPPPGTSRTDTQYF.

The genes are TRBV12-3 or TRBV12-4 and TRBJ1-5, with D unclear. This CDR3 has 13 residues. V lost 6 bases to trimming and J lost 5 bases, with 11 bases between them. The CDR3 here is CASRPGSDQPQHF. Written as DNA, the CDR3 is TGTGCCAGCAGACCTGGGTCAGATCAGCCCCAGCATTTT.

The table lists this clone with a few counts. The chain combines TRBV27 with TRBJ2-2; either TRBD1 or TRBD2 may fit D (5 bases each). The CDR3 has 16 amino acids. The germline CDR1 and CDR2 sequences are MNHEY and SMNVEV (reference sequence). V dropped 0 bases and J dropped 3 bases, with 11 bases sitting between them. In DNA, the CDR3 is TGTGCCAGCAGTTTATCCCCAGGGCGGGACACCGGGGAGCTGTTTTTT. Protein: CASSLSPGRDTGELFF.

The CDR3 bases are TGTGCCAGCAGTTTATCGAATTGGAATCAGCCCCAGCATTTT. Its protein is CASSLSNWNQPQHF. The genes are TRBV27 and TRBJ1-5; the D is unclear. Trimming removed 0 bases from V and 4 bases from J, with 7 bases in between. The germline gives CDR1 MNHEY, CDR2 SMNVEV (reference sequence). This CDR3 region has 14 residues.

The V call is TRBV29-1, the J call TRBJ1-2; D is unresolved. Germline-derived CDR1 and CDR2 are SQVTM and ANQGSEA. Trimming removed 2 bases at V and 0 bases at J, with 7 bases between. CDR3 length equals 13 residues. Here the CDR3 DNA reads TGCAGCGTTGAACCCCCTGCTAACTATGGCTACACCTTC. It specifies CSVEPPANYGYTF.